Detailed here is one TCR beta chain. Its antigen is still unknown. Per-base quality was not reported, and no clone a single base away is much larger than it. After removal of 5 bases from V and 7 bases from J, the junction retains 13 bases not matched to a gene. There are 16 amino acids in the CDR3, from cysteine to phenylalanine inclusive. The entry retains the CDR3 DNA only, 48 bases that are in frame from base 1. CDR1 and CDR2 were assigned from the germline V gene as SGHTA and FQGNSA. The receptor library was made with the immunoSEQ multiplex PCR assay. Sourced from immuneACCESS, this table was stored by TCRdb with only in-frame sequences that have V and J called. A share of the clones is absent; for the studies checked, an unresolved V gene accounts for under half, and the remainder has no known explanation. This sample gives just over 40,000 clones in total; approximately 88% of them show up just once. The ten top clones hold more than 4.5% of the sample.

The data are from a study of T cell changes during pregnancy in multiple sclerosis (dated by TCRdb to about 2019). Regarding the complete study: The study looked at changes in the T cell repertoire across pregnancy in women with multiple sclerosis.

This clonotype originated in a female donor in good health, enrolled as a control in a pregnancy study. The sequence joins TRBV7-2 to TRBJ2-7; 11 nucleotides in the junction match TRBD2. The sample consisted of peripheral blood, taken in the first trimester of pregnancy. Here the CDR3 is given as CASSLRRELAGVEQYF. The nucleotide sequence is given as TGTGCCAGCAGCCTCAGACGCGAACTAGCGGGGGTAGAGCAGTACTTC.